This TCR beta chain was obtained from a study of T-cell memory formation after mild COVID-19. The sample holds a few counts of this clonotype. The antigen is unknown. Study-wide findings and caveats: Contracting CD4+ clones sat mainly in CM and EM; CD8+ in EMRA.

A single record per CDR3 protein comes from TCRdb applying MiXCR to the 5' RACE reads. Of around 310,000 distinct CDR3 sequences in the sample, 20% to 25% are singletons; the top ten hold around 20%. Sequenced input: PBMCs or a T cell subset sorted from them (not recorded which). The TCR sequence derives from a man between 18 and 29 years old who had mild COVID-19 (a few samples of this study predate the infection). Cell type and time point are not known.

The CDR3 DNA is TGTGCCAGCAGCATGACAGGGGGCTGGGGTCAGCCCCAGCATTTT. It translates to CASSMTGGWGQPQHF. This chain joins TRBV7-2 and TRBJ1-5; 10 positions agree with TRBD1. V shed 5 bases and J 6 bases; nucleotides not matched to a gene: 7. The germline V gene encodes CDR1 SGHTA and CDR2 FQGNSA. The CDR3 contains 15 residues.